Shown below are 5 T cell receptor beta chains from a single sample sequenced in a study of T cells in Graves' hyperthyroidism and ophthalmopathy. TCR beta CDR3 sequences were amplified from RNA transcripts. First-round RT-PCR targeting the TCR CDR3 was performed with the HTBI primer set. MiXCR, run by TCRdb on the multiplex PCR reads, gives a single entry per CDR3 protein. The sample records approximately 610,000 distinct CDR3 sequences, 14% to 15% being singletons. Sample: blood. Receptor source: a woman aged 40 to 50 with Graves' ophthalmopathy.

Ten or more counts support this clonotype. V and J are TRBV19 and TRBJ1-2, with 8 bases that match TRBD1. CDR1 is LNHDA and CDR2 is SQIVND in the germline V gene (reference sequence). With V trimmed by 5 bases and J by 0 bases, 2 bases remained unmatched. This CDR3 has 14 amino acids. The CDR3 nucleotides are TGTGCCAGTAGTCCGGGACAGGCTAACTATGGCTACACCTTC. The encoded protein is CASSPGQANYGYTF.

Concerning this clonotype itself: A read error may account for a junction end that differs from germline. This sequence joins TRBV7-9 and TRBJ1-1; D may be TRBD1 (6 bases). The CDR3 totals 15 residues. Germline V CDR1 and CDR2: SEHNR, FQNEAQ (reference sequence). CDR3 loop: CASSLAPGEVTEASF. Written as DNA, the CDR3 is TGTGCCAGCAGCTTAGCGCCAGGGGAGGTGACTGAAGCTTCCTTT.

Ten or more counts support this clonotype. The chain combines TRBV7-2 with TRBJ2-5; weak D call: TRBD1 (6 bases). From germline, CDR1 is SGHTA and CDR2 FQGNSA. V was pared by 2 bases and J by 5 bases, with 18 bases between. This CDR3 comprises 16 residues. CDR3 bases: TGTGCCAGCAGCTTATTTGACAGGCCTCCAATGGAGACCCAGTACTTC. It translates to CASSLFDRPPMETQYF. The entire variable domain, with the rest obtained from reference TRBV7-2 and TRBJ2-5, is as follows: GAGVSQSPSNKVTEKGKDVELRCDPISGHTALYWYRQSLGQGLEFLIYFQGNSAPDKSGLPSDRFSAERTGGSVSTLTIQRTQQEDSAVYLCASSLFDRPPMETQYFGPGTRLLVL.

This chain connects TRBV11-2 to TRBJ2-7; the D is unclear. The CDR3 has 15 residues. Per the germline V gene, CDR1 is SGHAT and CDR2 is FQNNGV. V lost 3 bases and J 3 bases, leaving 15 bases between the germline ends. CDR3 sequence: CASSFSTPSLYEQYF. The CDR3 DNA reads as TGTGCCAGCAGCTTTAGTACCCCCTCACTCTACGAGCAGTACTTC.

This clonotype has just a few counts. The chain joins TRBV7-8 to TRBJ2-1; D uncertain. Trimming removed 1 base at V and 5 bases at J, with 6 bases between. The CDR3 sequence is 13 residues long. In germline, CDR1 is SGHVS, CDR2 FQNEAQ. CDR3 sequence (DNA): TGTGCCAGCAGCTTAGGTATCCACAATGAGCAGTTCTTC. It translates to CASSLGIHNEQFF.